This TCR beta chain was profiled in a study of T-cell memory formation after mild COVID-19. V dropped 0 bases and J dropped 3 bases, with 13 bases sitting between them. The CDR3 runs to 17 residues. CDR1 SGHRS and CDR2 YFSETQ come from the germline V gene. Study results and limitations: Largely, contracting CD4+ clones fell within CM and EM, and contracting CD8+ clones within EMRA.

One entry per CDR3 protein, called by TCRdb with MiXCR from the 5' RACE reads. The table records about 430,000 distinct CDR3 sequences, 20% to 25% of them present only once. This clonotype was detected only a few times. The target antigen is unknown. This sequence joins TRBV5-1 and TRBJ1-6; maybe TRBD1 (6 bases). The sequencing sample was made of PBMCs or a T cell subset sorted from them (not recorded which). The origin of this receptor is an adult woman who had mild COVID-19 (a few samples of this study predate the infection). Cell type and time point are not known. DNA of the CDR3: TGCGCCAGCAGCTTGGTACCCGACAGGCACTATAATTCACCCCTCCACTTT. It codes for CASSLVPDRHYNSPLHF.